Reported below is one T cell receptor (beta chain). From germline, CDR1 is MNHNY and CDR2 SVGAGI (reference sequence). V lost 2 bases and J 4 bases, leaving 17 bases between the germline ends. The CDR3 is 16 residues long. Only in-frame clones appear in the TCRdb table, and some are missing; sequencing was by immunoSEQ multiplex PCR. Among over 100,000 clones listed, approximately 84% were seen once. This sample was included in a study of T cell responses to AZD1222 COVID-19 vaccine. The genes are TRBV6-6 and TRBJ1-1; maybe TRBD1 (6 bases). This specimen consisted of peripheral blood, obtained on day 0 of AZD1222 vaccination. The TCR sequence derives from an adult in good health. The chain's CDR3 is CASSYAGGLMGTEAFF. DNA of the CDR3: TGTGCCAGCAGTTACGCGGGGGGCTTAATGGGCACTGAAGCTTTCTTT.